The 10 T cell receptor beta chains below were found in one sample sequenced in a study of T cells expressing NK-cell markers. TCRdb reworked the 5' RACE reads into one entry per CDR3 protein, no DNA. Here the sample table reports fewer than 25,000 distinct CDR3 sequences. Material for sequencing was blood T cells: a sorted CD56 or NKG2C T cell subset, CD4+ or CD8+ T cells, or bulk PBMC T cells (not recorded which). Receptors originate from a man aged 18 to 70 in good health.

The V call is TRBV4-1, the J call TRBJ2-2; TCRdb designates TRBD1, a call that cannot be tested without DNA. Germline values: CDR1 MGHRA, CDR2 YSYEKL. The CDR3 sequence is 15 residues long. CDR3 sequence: CASSREGHHTGELFF.

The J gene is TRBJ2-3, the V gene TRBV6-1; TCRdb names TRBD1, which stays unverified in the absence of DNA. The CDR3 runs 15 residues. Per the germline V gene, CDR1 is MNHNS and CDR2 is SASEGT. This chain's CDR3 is CASSSRDGGTDTQYF.

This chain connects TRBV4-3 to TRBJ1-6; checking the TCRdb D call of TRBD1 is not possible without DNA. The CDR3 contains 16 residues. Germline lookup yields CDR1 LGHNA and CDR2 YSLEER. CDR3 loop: CASSQDGHLPNSPLHF.

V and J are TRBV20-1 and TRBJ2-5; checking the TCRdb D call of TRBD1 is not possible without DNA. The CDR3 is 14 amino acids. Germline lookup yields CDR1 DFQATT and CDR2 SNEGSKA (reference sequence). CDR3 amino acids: CSARDRGHQETQYF.

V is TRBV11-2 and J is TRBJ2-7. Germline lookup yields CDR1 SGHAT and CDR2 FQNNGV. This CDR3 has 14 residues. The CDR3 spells CASSFLENSYEQYF.

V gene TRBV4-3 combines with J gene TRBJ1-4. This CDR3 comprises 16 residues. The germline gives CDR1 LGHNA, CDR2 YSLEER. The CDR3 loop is CASSQDGGTETEKLFF.

The CDR3 reads CASSQEVTLAGALGEQYF. The genes are TRBV3-1 and TRBJ2-7; without DNA, the TCRdb call of TRBD2 cannot be checked. Germline V lookup: CDR1 LGHDT, CDR2 YNNKEL (reference sequence). This CDR3 is built from 18 residues.

Here the CDR3 reads CASSTGQSGANVLTF. The chain carries TRBV19 and TRBJ2-6; absent DNA, TCRdb's TRBD1 call cannot be checked. The CDR3 spans 15 residues. CDR1 LNHDA and CDR2 SQIVND come from the germline V gene (reference sequence).

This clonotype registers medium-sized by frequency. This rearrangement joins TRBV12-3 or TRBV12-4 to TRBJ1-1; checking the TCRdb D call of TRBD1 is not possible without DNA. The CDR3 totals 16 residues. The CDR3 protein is CASSAARGRLYTEAFF.

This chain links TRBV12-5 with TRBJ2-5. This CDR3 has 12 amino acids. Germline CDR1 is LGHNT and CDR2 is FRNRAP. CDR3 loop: CASRGNQETQYF.